The 14 T cell receptor beta chains in this list originate from one sample, sequenced in a study of T cell repertoires in ileal Crohn's disease. This table comes from immunoSEQ multiplex PCR, and its TCRdb copy is limited to in-frame clones, with some not included. Here the sample spans about 14,000 clones, about 82% being singletons. Input material: ileal tissue. Receptors originate from an adult with Crohn's disease.

The chain uses TRBV9 and TRBJ2-3, with D perhaps matching TRBD2 (5 bases). Germline assignment: CDR1 SGDLS and CDR2 YYNGEE. Trimming removed 2 bases from V and 2 bases from J, with 12 bases in between. The CDR3 sequence is 15 residues long. The CDR3 sequence: CASSVTPDSTDTQYF. DNA of the CDR3: TGTGCCAGCAGCGTGACCCCGGACTCCACAGATACGCAGTATTTT.

V usage is TRBV9 and J usage is TRBJ2-7; 15 bases map to TRBD2. V was pared by 5 bases and J by 9 bases, with 6 bases of the junction left unmatched. The V gene's germline CDR1 is SGDLS and CDR2 YYNGEE. This CDR3 has 14 residues. CDR3 sequence: CASREGLAGGPQYF. The CDR3 bases are TGTGCCAGCAGGGAAGGACTAGCGGGAGGGCCGCAGTACTTC. The variable domain in full, completed from reference TRBV9 and TRBJ2-7, reads DSGVTQTPKHLITATGQRVTLRCSPRSGDLSVYWYQQSLDQGLQFLIQYYNGEERAKGNILERFSAQQFPDLHSELNLSSLELGDSALYFCASREGLAGGPQYFGPGTRLTVT.

The rearrangement joins TRBV9 to TRBJ2-3; TRBD2 matches at 9 bases. The CDR3 contains 17 residues. Trimming removed 3 bases from V and 4 bases from J; junction bases left unmatched: 12. Germline CDR1 reads SGDLS; CDR2 reads YYNGEE. CDR3 loop: CASSAPGAGGPSDTQYF. CDR3 nucleotide sequence: TGTGCCAGCAGCGCGCCGGGGGCGGGGGGGCCCTCAGATACGCAGTATTTT.

V is TRBV5-1 and J is TRBJ1-6; 9 nucleotides line up with TRBD1. Germline lookup yields CDR1 SGHRS and CDR2 YFSETQ. This CDR3 comprises 14 residues. Unmatched junction bases numbered 3, after V lost 4 bases and J lost 7 bases. The CDR3 sequence: CASSTDRGNSPLHF. For the CDR3, the DNA is TGCGCCAGCAGCACGGACAGGGGAAATTCACCCCTCCACTTT.

This chain joins TRBV7-3 and TRBJ1-1, with a tentative D call TRBD1 (5 bases). V dropped 8 bases and J dropped 0 bases, with 10 bases sitting between them. This CDR3 spans 13 amino acids. CDR1 SGHTA and CDR2 FQGTGA come from the germline V gene. The CDR3 protein is CASRAGLNTEAFF. CDR3 DNA: TGTGCCAGCCGGGCAGGGCTGAACACTGAAGCTTTCTTT. Variable domain in full (rest from reference TRBV7-3 and TRBJ1-1): GAGVSQTPSNKVTEKGKYVELRCDPISGHTALYWYRQSLGQGPEFLIYFQGTGAADDSGLPNDRFFAVRPEGSVSTLKIQRTERGDSAVYLCASRAGLNTEAFFGQGTRLTVV.

In its sample, this clone was seen a few times. The genes are TRBV6-5 and TRBJ1-1; D uncertain. The CDR3 totals 14 residues. Germline V CDR1 and CDR2: MNHEY, SVGAGI. Between the trimmed V and J ends, which lost 5 bases and 3 bases, there was a span of 13 bases. CDR3 coding DNA: TGTGCCAGCAGTCCGGCCGGGCGGGACACTGAAGCTTTCTTT. Protein sequence: CASSPAGRDTEAFF.

There are a few counts of this clone. V gene TRBV5-1 combines with J gene TRBJ2-7, with 12 bases fitting TRBD2. The CDR3 totals 15 residues. The ends lost 4 bases at V and 4 bases at J; junction bases unmatched: 6. Germline V gene data show CDR1 as SGHRS and CDR2 as YFSETQ. The CDR3 DNA follows: TGCGCCAGCAGCCCGCGACTAGCGGGAGAGTACGAGCAGTACTTC. The encoded protein is CASSPRLAGEYEQYF. The complete variable domain, with remaining parts taken from reference TRBV5-1 and TRBJ2-7, reads KAGVTQTPRYLIKTRGQQVTLSCSPISGHRSVSWYQQTPGQGLQFLFEYFSETQRNKGNFPGRFSGRQFSNSRSEMNVSTLELGDSALYLCASSPRLAGEYEQYFGPGTRLTVT.

In its sample, this clone was seen a few times. V usage is TRBV9 and J usage is TRBJ2-2; TRBD1 agrees at 9 bases. J gave up 4 bases and V 4 bases, and 5 bases lay outside the gene matches. The germline V gene encodes CDR1 SGDLS and CDR2 YYNGEE. The CDR3 extends over 15 amino acids. For the CDR3, the DNA is TGTGCCAGCAGCTCCCGGGGACAGGGCACCGGGGAGCTGTTTTTT. Residues: CASSSRGQGTGELFF.

This rearrangement joins TRBV5-1 to TRBJ2-7; TRBD1 aligns across 8 bases. CDR3 length equals 14 residues. V lost 2 bases to trimming and J lost 5 bases; unmatched junction nucleotides: 6. Looked up from germline, CDR1 is SGHRS and CDR2 is YFSETQ. The CDR3 region has the DNA TGCGCCAGCAGCTTCCGGGACAGGAGCCACGAGCAGTACTTC. The encoded protein is CASSFRDRSHEQYF.

The chain recombines TRBV2 with TRBJ1-5; 9 nucleotides match TRBD1. Germline-derived CDR1 and CDR2 are SNHLY and FYNNEI. This CDR3 comprises 14 residues. V was pared by 6 bases and J by 5 bases, with 5 bases of the junction left unmatched. CDR3 nucleotides: TGTGCCAGCAGGGACAGGGGATTTGATCAGCCCCAGCATTTT. Amino acids: CASRDRGFDQPQHF.

The chain's CDR3 is CASSSSGYSYEQYF. The CDR3 nucleotides read TGTGCCAGTAGTAGTAGCGGTTACTCCTACGAGCAGTACTTC. This chain connects TRBV19 to TRBJ2-7; perhaps TRBD2 as D (6 bases). The CDR3 has 14 residues. Germline CDR1 and CDR2: LNHDA and SQIVND (reference sequence). Trimming removed 4 bases from V and 0 bases from J, with 10 bases in between.

Only a few counts were recorded for this clone. This chain links TRBV6-1 with TRBJ1-2; 10 bases are a match to TRBD1. The CDR3 runs 17 residues. Per germline, CDR1 MNHNS and CDR2 SASEGT. Trimming cost V 2 bases and J 4 bases; bases outside gene matches: 10. CDR3 coding DNA: TGTGCCAGCAGTGAATACGGGACAGGGGAGTTTAGCTATGGCTACACCTTC. Translating it yields CASSEYGTGEFSYGYTF.

This chain uses TRBV7-9 with TRBJ2-5; 10 positions agree with TRBD1. Germline-derived CDR1 and CDR2 are SEHNR and FQNEAQ (reference sequence). The V gene end was trimmed by 5 bases and the J gene end by 9 bases; junction bases not matched to a gene: 15. The CDR3 totals 16 residues. The CDR3: CASSPRGTGDFGAQYF. The CDR3 bases are TGTGCCAGCAGCCCCCGGGGGACAGGGGACTTCGGGGCCCAGTACTTC.

This clone showed up just once. The chain uses TRBV4-2 and TRBJ2-5, with TRBD1 matching 8 bases. CDR3 length: 15 amino acids. Germline CDR1 LGHNA, CDR2 YNFKEQ. The ends lost 2 bases at V and 5 bases at J; junction bases unmatched: 7. The CDR3 bases are TGTGCCAGCAGCCAATCGACAGGGGAGGACGAGACCCAGTACTTC. Translated, it gives CASSQSTGEDETQYF.